These 29 T cell receptor beta chains were sequenced from one sample in a study of naive and memory T cell subsets. TCR cDNA received a 3' ligated oligonucleotide that carried a UMI. Amplification of ligated cDNA took four PCR rounds with SP2 and nested alpha and beta constant primers. TCRdb reanalysed the UMI-ligation and nested PCR reads using MiXCR and keeps one entry per CDR3 protein. The sample gives about 26,000 distinct CDR3 sequences, roughly 5.4% of which show up once; 7% to 9% is in the top ten. Material: blood. The receptors shown here come from an adult in good health.

The sample holds a few counts of this clonotype. The chain is built from TRBV30 and TRBJ1-3; D not resolved. Trimming cost V 2 bases and J 0 bases, with 8 bases left between them. This CDR3 has 14 residues. Germline CDR1 is GTSNPN and CDR2 is SVGIG (reference sequence). The CDR3 region has the DNA TGTGCCTGGAGTCGACCGAGCTCTGGAAACACCATATATTTT. Protein product: CAWSRPSSGNTIYF.

This clonotype was found many times. The chain links TRBV20-1 to TRBJ2-7, with TRBD2 matching 14 bases. Germline V gene lookup returns CDR1 DFQATT and CDR2 SNEGSKA (reference sequence). Losses at the gene ends were 4 bases for V and 2 bases for J; bases not matched to a gene: 10. There are 17 residues in the CDR3. Written as DNA, the CDR3 is TGCAGTGCTAACCCGACTAGCGGGGGGGCAGGCACCTACGAGCAGTACTTC. This codes for CSANPTSGGAGTYEQYF.

This clonotype was seen a handful of times. V is TRBV12-3 or TRBV12-4 and J is TRBJ2-1; 9 nucleotides match TRBD1. The CDR3 length is 15 residues. V was pared by 3 bases and J by 6 bases, with 6 bases of the junction left unmatched. CDR3 DNA: TGTGCCAGCAGTTTTGGGACAGGGTTCCCCAATGAGCAGTTCTTC. Its protein product is CASSFGTGFPNEQFF.

This clonotype appeared many times. The chain couples TRBV11-2 to TRBJ1-2; 7 bases line up with TRBD1. This CDR3 is 14 amino acids long. V shed 3 bases and J 5 bases; nucleotides not matched to a gene: 6. Germline values: CDR1 SGHAT, CDR2 FQNNGV. CDR3 amino acids: CASSLAGGNYGYTF. CDR3 coding DNA: TGTGCCAGCAGCTTGGCAGGGGGAAATTATGGCTACACCTTC.

This clonotype showed up many times. The rearrangement joins TRBV7-9 to TRBJ2-3; 7 positions match TRBD2. V lost 1 base, J lost 1 base, and 11 bases stayed unmatched. Per the germline V gene, CDR1 is SEHNR and CDR2 is FQNEAQ (reference sequence). The CDR3 sequence is 18 residues long. CDR3 residues: CASSLEPSGQGGTDTQYF. The CDR3 DNA sequence: TGTGCCAGCAGCTTAGAGCCTAGCGGCCAAGGGGGCACAGATACGCAGTATTTT.

This clonotype was recorded many times. J is TRBJ2-1 and V is TRBV7-2; 11 bases are shared with TRBD2. The CDR3 runs 16 residues. V lost 3 bases, J lost 3 bases, and 4 bases stayed unmatched. Per the germline V gene, CDR1 is SGHTA and CDR2 is FQGNSA. CDR3 protein: CASSFSGTSGYNEQFF. The CDR3 region has the DNA TGTGCCAGCAGCTTTTCCGGGACTAGCGGCTACAATGAGCAGTTCTTC.

Relative to its sample, this clonotype is medium-sized (0.01 to 0.1%). The chain links TRBV4-3 to TRBJ2-1; weak D call: TRBD1 (6 bases). The germline V gene has CDR1 LGHNA and CDR2 YSLEER. Trimming took 0 bases from V and 4 from J, leaving 16 bases between them. The CDR3 is 17 residues long. CDR3 sequence reads: CASSQDLAQGGYNEQFF. The CDR3 DNA reads TGCGCCAGCAGCCAAGATCTAGCACAGGGCGGATACAATGAGCAGTTCTTC.

This clonotype was observed at least ten times. The chain uses TRBV3-1 and TRBJ2-5; 10 positions match TRBD2. CDR1 is LGHDT, CDR2 YNNKEL, per germline (reference sequence). The CDR3 extends over 16 amino acids. With 4 bases clipped from V and 3 bases from J, the junction kept 8 bases outside the gene matches. The CDR3 loop reads CASSPLLAGAKETQYF. Here the CDR3 DNA reads TGTGCCAGCAGCCCCCTCCTAGCGGGAGCGAAAGAGACCCAGTACTTC.

This clonotype was picked up a small number of times. V is TRBV30 and J is TRBJ1-2, with D perhaps TRBD1 (5 bases). Germline assignment: CDR1 GTSNPN and CDR2 SVGIG (reference sequence). This CDR3 spans 14 amino acids. The V and J ends lost 1 base and 5 bases respectively, with 14 bases between them. DNA of the CDR3: TGTGCCTGGAGTGCTACGACAGTAAATTATGGCTACACCTTC. Protein product: CAWSATTVNYGYTF.

This clonotype was recorded at least ten times. The V gene is TRBV29-1, the J gene TRBJ1-5; tentative D call: TRBD1 (6 bases). The germline V gene has CDR1 SQVTM and CDR2 ANQGSEA. V lost 6 bases to trimming and J lost 3 bases, with 12 bases between them. CDR3 length: 13 amino acids. Written as DNA, the CDR3 is TGCAGCGTCTACGGGACATACAATCAGCCCCAGCATTTT. Encoded protein: CSVYGTYNQPQHF. The variable domain in full, completed from reference TRBV29-1 and TRBJ1-5, reads SAVISQKPSRDICQRGTSLTIQCQVDSQVTMMFWYRQQPGQSLTLIATANQGSEATYESGFVIDKFPISRPNLTFSTLTVSNMSPEDSSIYLCSVYGTYNQPQHFGDGTRLSIL.

This clonotype was detected ten times or more. This sequence joins TRBV20-1 and TRBJ2-7; 10 positions match TRBD2. The CDR3 extends over 14 amino acids. V shed 2 bases, J shed 5 bases, and the junction held 6 bases outside the gene matches. CDR1 is DFQATT, CDR2 SNEGSKA, per germline (reference sequence). In DNA form, the CDR3 reads TGCAGTGCTAGACTTACTAGCGGGATGAACGAGCAGTACTTC. Its translation is CSARLTSGMNEQYF.

This clonotype was observed many times. The chain recombines TRBV7-9 with TRBJ2-2, with a tentative D call TRBD2 (6 bases). V was trimmed by 5 bases and J by 3 bases, leaving 10 bases between them. CDR1 and CDR2 (germline): SEHNR, FQNEAQ (reference sequence). This CDR3 is built from 14 residues. CDR3 bases: TGTGCCAGCAGCCCGGGACTCTACACCGGGGAGCTGTTTTTT. It translates to CASSPGLYTGELFF.

This clonotype came up many times. V and J are TRBV28 and TRBJ1-5; D possibly corresponds to TRBD1 (6 bases). V lost 3 bases and J lost 2, with 8 bases in between. The CDR3 sequence is 14 residues long. Germline V gene lookup returns CDR1 MDHEN and CDR2 SYDVKM. CDR3 amino acids: CASSLGGRNQPQHF. The CDR3 DNA sequence: TGTGCCAGCAGTTTGGGGGGGCGCAATCAGCCCCAGCATTTT.

This clonotype has a count of ten or more. The chain carries TRBV20-1 and TRBJ2-5, with 12 bases that match TRBD2. The CDR3 covers 14 residues. Per the germline V gene, CDR1 is DFQATT and CDR2 is SNEGSKA (reference sequence). V lost 5 bases, J lost 6 bases, and 7 bases stayed unmatched. CDR3 sequence (DNA): TGCAGTGCTTCGACTAGCGGGAGTGCAAAGACCCAGTACTTC. This encodes CSASTSGSAKTQYF.

In its sample, this clonotype was seen many times. This rearrangement joins TRBV13 to TRBJ2-7; D is perhaps TRBD1 or TRBD2 (5 bases each). V lost 0 bases and J 4 bases, leaving 16 bases between the germline ends. Germline V gene data show CDR1 as PRHDT and CDR2 as FYEKMQ (reference sequence). This CDR3 spans 16 amino acids. The CDR3 coding sequence is TGTGCCAGCAGCTTAGGAACGGGGACCTTTGCGTACGAGCAGTACTTC. Protein: CASSLGTGTFAYEQYF.

This clonotype was seen many times. The gene calls are TRBV5-1 and TRBJ2-1; 8 bases line up with TRBD2. Germline V lookup: CDR1 SGHRS, CDR2 YFSETQ. This CDR3 is built from 14 residues. The trim removed 4 bases at V and 10 bases at J, leaving 10 bases unmatched. CDR3 amino acids: CASSTGTSLVEQFF. For the CDR3, the DNA is TGCGCCAGCAGCACCGGGACTAGTCTCGTGGAGCAGTTCTTC.

The genes are TRBV30 and TRBJ2-7; tentatively, D is TRBD1 (6 bases). Germline V gene sequence: CDR1 GTSNPN, CDR2 SVGIG (reference sequence). Trimming pared 4 bases from V and 7 bases from J, leaving 20 bases between. The CDR3 has 14 amino acids. CDR3 in DNA: TGTGCCTGGATGCCTCAAGGGGGATTTAAAGAGCAGTACTTC. Translating gives CAWMPQGGFKEQYF.

This clonotype was observed a few times. This rearrangement joins TRBV10-3 to TRBJ1-1; a possible D gene is TRBD1 (6 bases). CDR3 length: 17 residues. V shed 3 bases and J shed 0 bases, with 17 bases lying between them. Germline loops: CDR1 ENHRY, CDR2 SYGVKD. This chain's CDR3 is CAISDDGGRRMNTEAFF. The CDR3 bases are TGTGCCATCAGTGATGACGGGGGGCGCCGGATGAACACTGAAGCTTTCTTT.

Regarding this clonotype: A much larger clonotype is one base distant, so this may be a read error. The chain links TRBV29-1 to TRBJ1-1, with D unresolved. The CDR3 spans 14 residues. The germline gives CDR1 SQVTM, CDR2 ANQGSEA. V shed 3 bases and J shed 1 base, with 12 bases lying between them. CDR3 amino acids: CSVDSPPRNTEAFF. The CDR3 DNA sequence: TGCAGCGTTGACAGTCCTCCGAGGAACACTGAAGCTTTCTTT.

This clonotype has ten or more counts. The chain combines TRBV7-2 with TRBJ2-2; D is possibly TRBD1 or TRBD2 (5 bases each). Trimming stripped 4 bases from V and 2 bases from J, with 11 bases between. The CDR3 covers 15 residues. CDR1 and CDR2 (germline): SGHTA, FQGNSA. The CDR3 loop reads CASSWDRRNTGELFF. CDR3 DNA: TGTGCCAGCAGCTGGGACCGCAGAAACACCGGGGAGCTGTTTTTT.

The sample holds many counts of this clonotype. V is TRBV29-1 and J is TRBJ1-1; D is perhaps TRBD1 (5 bases). This CDR3 has 12 amino acids. V lost 8 bases, J lost 6 bases, and 16 bases lay in between. CDR1 SQVTM and CDR2 ANQGSEA come from the germline V gene. This CDR3 reads CSSDFGGAEAFF. DNA for the CDR3: TGCAGCTCCGACTTTGGAGGGGCTGAAGCTTTCTTT.

The CDR3 sequence: CSVPTGAVGGELFF. The CDR3 region has the DNA TGCAGCGTCCCGACAGGGGCGGTGGGCGGGGAGCTGTTTTTT. This chain connects TRBV29-1 to TRBJ2-2, with TRBD1 matching over 8 bases. The CDR3 is 14 amino acids. V shed 6 bases and J 7 bases; nucleotides not matched to a gene: 10. Germline assignment: CDR1 SQVTM and CDR2 ANQGSEA.

As regards this clonotype: Possible read error: a much larger clone is one base away. The chain uses TRBV6-6 and TRBJ1-3; 8 bases map to TRBD1. This CDR3 is 14 amino acids long. Germline CDR1 MNHNY, CDR2 SVGAGI (reference sequence). CDR3 in DNA: TGTGTCAGCAGCCGACAGGGGTCTGGAAACACCATATATTTT. It is translated as CVSSRQGSGNTIYF.

The rearrangement uses TRBV4-2 and TRBJ2-4, with D perhaps matching TRBD2 (6 bases). CDR3 size: 14 residues. Germline CDR1 is LGHNA and CDR2 is YNFKEQ. With 10 bases removed from V and 7 bases from J, the gap between germline ends came to 20 bases. This CDR3 reads CATNPSGTWNIQYF. The CDR3 bases are TGTGCCACTAACCCCTCTGGGACTTGGAACATTCAGTACTTC.

Ten or more counts support this clonotype. Here the CDR3 DNA reads TGTGCCAGCAGTTACGGGTCAGTTGATGGTGAGCAGTTCTTC. Encoded protein: CASSYGSVDGEQFF. V and J are TRBV6-2 or TRBV6-3 and TRBJ2-1, with D uncertain. Trimming took off 2 bases at V and 9 bases at J, with 14 bases between the two ends. This CDR3 contains 14 residues. Germline CDR1 MNHEY, CDR2 SVGEGT.

This clonotype was detected a few times. V and J are TRBV9 and TRBJ2-5, with 16 bases lining up with TRBD2. V was clipped by 3 bases and J by 5 bases; unmatched bases: 7. Germline V gene sequence: CDR1 SGDLS, CDR2 YYNGEE. The CDR3 has 17 residues. The CDR3 sequence is CASSGGTSGRAGETQYF. Written as DNA, the CDR3 is TGTGCCAGCAGCGGAGGGACTAGCGGGAGGGCCGGGGAGACCCAGTACTTC.

This clonotype was picked up many times. The chain recombines TRBV15 with TRBJ2-3; D gene unclear. Trimming took 0 bases from V and 2 from J, leaving 6 bases between them. CDR1 is LNHNV and CDR2 is YYDKDF in the germline V gene (reference sequence). The CDR3 is made up of 14 amino acids. This CDR3 reads CATSRDLVTDTQYF. The CDR3 DNA reads TGTGCCACCAGCAGAGATCTGGTCACAGATACGCAGTATTTT.

This clonotype was counted many times. The chain uses TRBV5-1 and TRBJ1-3; 7 nucleotides agree with TRBD1. This CDR3 spans 15 amino acids. The germline gives CDR1 SGHRS, CDR2 YFSETQ. With 4 bases clipped from V and 2 bases from J, the junction kept 6 bases outside the gene matches. The CDR3 loop is CASSGGRGTGNTIYF. The CDR3 DNA follows: TGCGCCAGCAGCGGCGGCAGGGGGACTGGAAACACCATATATTTT.

This clonotype was seen more than once but under ten times. One junction end does not reproduce the germline sequence, and a read error may be involved. The J gene is TRBJ2-1, the V gene TRBV5-6; 11 bases agree with TRBD1. This CDR3 contains 15 residues. The germline V gene has CDR1 SGHDT and CDR2 YYEEEE. The DNA of the CDR3 is TGTGCCAGCAGGTTGGGACAGGGGGGGGTAAGTGAGCAGTTCTTC. This sequence encodes CASRLGQGGVSEQFF.